The present T cell receptor beta chain was sequenced within a study of control samples from healthy donors and cancer patients. From germline, CDR1 is MNHEY and CDR2 SVGEGT. This CDR3 comprises 15 residues. V lost 5 bases and J lost 9; bases outside the gene matches: 9. Profiling relied on immunoSEQ multiplex PCR, and the TCRdb table lists in-frame clones only, not all of them. The repertoire includes about 120,000 clones, around 89% of them detected once, and roughly 3.2% sits in the top ten. The sequencing sample was made of blood. The sequence came from a man aged 40-55 years in good health. The chain couples TRBV6-2 or TRBV6-3 to TRBJ2-1, with TRBD2 identical over 11 bases. CDR3 sequence: CASSILAGGISEQFF. CDR3 sequence (DNA): TGTGCCAGCAGTATTCTAGCGGGGGGTATCTCTGAGCAGTTCTTC.